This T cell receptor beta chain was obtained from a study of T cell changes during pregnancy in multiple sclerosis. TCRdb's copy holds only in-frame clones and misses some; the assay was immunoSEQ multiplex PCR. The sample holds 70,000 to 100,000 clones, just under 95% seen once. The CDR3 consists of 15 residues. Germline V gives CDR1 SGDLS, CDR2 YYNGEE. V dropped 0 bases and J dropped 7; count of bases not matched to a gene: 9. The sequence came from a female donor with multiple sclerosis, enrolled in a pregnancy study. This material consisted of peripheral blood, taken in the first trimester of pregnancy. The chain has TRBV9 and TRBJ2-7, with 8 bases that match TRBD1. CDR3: CASSVGAGGFEEQYF. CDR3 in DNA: TGTGCCAGCAGCGTAGGGGCAGGGGGCTTCGAGGAGCAGTACTTC.